The 3 T cell receptor beta chains below all came from one sample that was sequenced in a study of OX40 agonist ivuxolimab in advanced cancers. The table came from immunoSEQ multiplex PCR; TCRdb's copy has only in-frame clones and leaves some out. The data hold around 60,000 clones, with 91% observed a single time. Material: CD4+ or CD8+ T cells sorted from blood, obtained in a trial of the OX40 agonist ivuxolimab. Source of these receptors: an adult with an advanced solid tumor such as melanoma, head and neck, liver or kidney cancer.

The rearrangement joins TRBV28 to TRBJ2-1; unclear D gene. CDR1 is MDHEN and CDR2 is SYDVKM in the germline V gene. This CDR3 has 11 amino acids. Between the trimmed V and J ends, which lost 4 bases and 9 bases, there was a span of 7 bases. The CDR3: CASSSVGEQFF. DNA for the CDR3: TGTGCCAGCAGTTCCGTAGGTGAGCAGTTCTTC.

This clone showed up just a few times. The J gene is TRBJ1-5, the V gene TRBV27; D is undetermined. The CDR3 sequence is 14 residues long. V was cut by 2 bases and J by 0 bases, with 5 bases left in between. The V gene's germline CDR1 is MNHEY and CDR2 SMNVEV (reference sequence). The CDR3 nucleotides are TGTGCCAGCAGTTTAGGGGTTAGCAATCAGCCCCAGCATTTT. This codes for CASSLGVSNQPQHF.

The rearrangement links TRBV7-4 to TRBJ1-4; 8 positions match TRBD1. The CDR3 consists of 14 residues. In germline, CDR1 is SGHVT, CDR2 SQSDAQ. V dropped 5 bases and J dropped 8; count of bases not matched to a gene: 7. The chain's CDR3 is CASSLRDRREKLFF. Written as DNA, the CDR3 is TGTGCCAGCAGCCTCCGGGACAGGAGGGAAAAACTGTTTTTT.